This T cell receptor beta chain was documented in a study of T cell responses to AZD1222 COVID-19 vaccine. Study-wide results and limits: The repertoires were collected only after the peak T cell response. Donors were mostly white British, more females; clonal diversity possibly underestimated.

Germline CDR1 and CDR2: KGHSH and LQKENI. The length of the CDR3 is 15 residues. V lost 6 bases to trimming and J lost 5 bases; unmatched junction nucleotides: 7. In the case of this clone: Its antigen is undetermined.

Generated by immunoSEQ multiplex PCR, the TCRdb table keeps only in-frame clones and is missing some. The data show about 84,000 clones, with 80% to 90% seen just once and roughly a tenth held by the top ten. Recipients boosted at about 4 weeks or about 12 weeks are pooled. The sample consisted of peripheral blood, taken 28 days after the second AZD1222 dose. The V call is TRBV18, the J call TRBJ1-5; 10 nucleotides align to TRBD1. This TCR derives from an adult who received the AZD1222 COVID-19 vaccine. CDR3 loop: CASSPRQGADQPQHF. CDR3 bases: TGTGCCAGCTCCCCGAGACAGGGGGCGGATCAGCCCCAGCATTTT.